The 9 T cell receptor beta chains below were found in one sample sequenced in a study of T cell responses to AZD1222 COVID-19 vaccine. Repertoires were generated with immunoSEQ multiplex PCR, while TCRdb's copy carries only in-frame clones and drops some. The table lists around 92,000 clones, about 90% of them singletons, with less than 8% in the top ten. The sample was peripheral blood, taken on day 0 of AZD1222 vaccination. All receptors derive from an adult in good health.

In DNA, the CDR3 is TGTGCCAGCAGCCAACAGGGACATAGCAATCAGCCCCAGCATTTT. It codes for CASSQQGHSNQPQHF. The chain has TRBV5-6 and TRBJ1-5; D is perhaps TRBD1 (6 bases). CDR1 is SGHDT and CDR2 is YYEEEE in the germline V gene. The CDR3 covers 15 residues. V gave up 4 bases and J gave up 0 bases, with 11 bases separating them. Complete variable domain (other parts from reference TRBV5-6 and TRBJ1-5): DAGVTQSPTHLIKTRGQQVTLRCSPKSGHDTVSWYQQALGQGPQFIFQYYEEEERQRGNFPDRFSGHQFPNYSSELNVNALLLGDSALYLCASSQQGHSNQPQHFGDGTRLSIL.

The CDR3 reads CASQGTGNSPLHF. The CDR3 coding sequence is TGTGCCAGCCAGGGGACGGGAAATTCACCCCTCCACTTT. The rearrangement uses TRBV7-9 and TRBJ1-6; maybe TRBD1 (6 bases). The CDR3 is 13 residues long. Deletions cut 8 bases from V and 7 bases from J, with 12 bases between. The germline V gene encodes CDR1 SEHNR and CDR2 FQNEAQ (reference sequence).

The rearrangement links TRBV3-1 (or the pseudogene TRBV3-2) to TRBJ1-5; D uncertain. The V end lost 4 bases, the J end lost 5 bases, and 12 bases lay between the germline ends. This CDR3 region has 14 residues. Germline CDR1 reads LGHDT; CDR2 reads YNNKEL (reference sequence). The CDR3 sequence is CASSRGLTDQPQHF. As DNA, the CDR3 is TGTGCCAGCAGCCGTGGCCTGACTGATCAGCCCCAGCATTTT.

This clone was found many times. V gene TRBV6-5 combines with J gene TRBJ1-2; a possible D gene is TRBD1 (6 bases). The V and J ends lost 5 bases and 6 bases respectively, with 16 bases between them. CDR3 length equals 14 residues. Germline CDR1 reads MNHEY; CDR2 reads SVGAGI. The DNA for the CDR3 is TGTGCCAGCAGTAACGGGGGAACAGGGAATGGCTACACCTTC. Protein sequence: CASSNGGTGNGYTF.

The chain is built from TRBV6-5 and TRBJ1-1; a weak D match, TRBD1 (5 bases). Trimming shortened V by 11 bases and J by 0 bases, and 10 bases separated the two germline ends. CDR3 length: 12 amino acids. Per the germline V gene, CDR1 is MNHEY and CDR2 is SVGAGI. The CDR3 loop reads CAAGGVNTEAFF. Here the CDR3 DNA reads TGTGCCGCTGGGGGGGTGAACACTGAAGCTTTCTTT.

This chain joins TRBV5-1 and TRBJ2-2; D unresolved. The CDR3 spans 12 residues. The ends were cut back, 7 bases at V and 5 bases at J, with 9 bases in the middle. CDR1 and CDR2 (germline): SGHRS, YFSETQ. CDR3 nucleotides: TGCGCCAGCCGCCCCGGAACCGGGGAGCTGTTTTTT. Amino acid sequence: CASRPGTGELFF.

This rearrangement joins TRBV19 to TRBJ1-1; D is unclear. Trimming pared 5 bases from V and 0 bases from J, leaving 10 bases between. Germline V gene lookup returns CDR1 LNHDA and CDR2 SQIVND (reference sequence). This CDR3 comprises 14 residues. DNA for the CDR3: TGTGCCAGTAGTTCCCAAACAATGAACACTGAAGCTTTCTTT. This gives the protein CASSSQTMNTEAFF. The full variable domain, rest sourced from reference TRBV19 and TRBJ1-1, is DGGITQSPKYLFRKEGQNVTLSCEQNLNHDAMYWYRQDPGQGLRLIYYSQIVNDFQKGDIAEGYSVSREKKESFPLTVTSAQKNPTAFYLCASSSQTMNTEAFFGQGTRLTVV.

The chain carries TRBV27 and TRBJ2-6; 7 bases are shared with TRBD1. This CDR3 region has 17 residues. Germline values: CDR1 MNHEY, CDR2 SMNVEV (reference sequence). J lost 2 bases, V lost 5 bases, and 9 bases had no gene match. CDR3 DNA: TGTGCCAGCAGTCAGACAGGGTGGTGGGCTGGGGCCAACGTCCTGACTTTC. Translation: CASSQTGWWAGANVLTF.

This clone has at least ten counts. This chain connects TRBV15 to TRBJ2-2; weak D call: TRBD1 (5 bases). The CDR3 extends over 16 amino acids. From germline, CDR1 is LNHNV and CDR2 YYDKDF (reference sequence). The V gene lost 3 bases and the J gene lost 1 base, with 12 bases spanning the gap. In DNA form, the CDR3 reads TGTGCCACCAGCAGGAAAGACAGCCAGAACACCGGGGAGCTGTTTTTT. This codes for CATSRKDSQNTGELFF. Supplemented by reference TRBV15 and TRBJ2-2, the full variable domain reads DAMVIQNPRYQVTQFGKPVTLSCSQTLNHNVMYWYQQKSSQAPKLLFHYYDKDFNNEADTPDNFQSRRPNTSFCFLDIRSPGLGDTAMYLCATSRKDSQNTGELFFGEGSRLTVL.